The 28 T cell receptor beta chains in this list originate from one sample, sequenced in a study of cytomegalovirus exposure and HLA in healthy donors. Primers included in the PCR were 60 Vbeta and 13 Jbeta primers. Here immunoSEQ multiplex PCR was the method, and the copy in TCRdb shows in-frame clones only, minus some. Seen here are 100,000 to 150,000 clones, 80% observed once, and the top ten hold 4%. Sequenced sample: PBMCs. These receptors all stem from a middle-aged woman in good health and CMV-seronegative.

The chain employs TRBV20-1 and TRBJ2-5; maybe TRBD1 (5 bases). The germline V gene encodes CDR1 DFQATT and CDR2 SNEGSKA (reference sequence). V was pared by 6 bases and J by 2 bases, with 7 bases between. This CDR3 is built from 11 residues. CDR3 loop: CSAQGQETQYF. The CDR3 DNA is TGCAGTGCCCAGGGACAAGAGACCCAGTACTTC.

The J gene is TRBJ2-5, the V gene TRBV28; tentatively, D is TRBD2 (6 bases). Germline CDR1 reads MDHEN; CDR2 reads SYDVKM. Deletions cut 10 bases from V and 4 bases from J, with 16 bases between. The CDR3 totals 13 residues. The CDR3 sequence: CAMGGGAGETQYF. CDR3 coding DNA: TGTGCCATGGGGGGAGGTGCGGGAGAGACCCAGTACTTC. Filled out from reference TRBV28 and TRBJ2-5, the complete variable domain reads DVKVTQSSRYLVKRTGEKVFLECVQDMDHENMFWYRQDPGLGLRLIYFSYDVKMKEKGDIPEGYSVSREKKERFSLILESASTNQTSMYLCAMGGGAGETQYFGPGTRLLVL.

J is TRBJ1-2 and V is TRBV2, with D perhaps matching TRBD1 (5 bases). V dropped 0 bases and J dropped 4 bases, with 9 bases sitting between them. CDR3 size: 14 residues. Germline CDR1 is SNHLY and CDR2 is FYNNEI. As DNA, the CDR3 is TGTGCCAGCAGTGAAGCGGGGGGGTTCTATGGCTACACCTTC. As protein: CASSEAGGFYGYTF.

V and J are TRBV7-9 and TRBJ2-1; D not certain. Germline assignment: CDR1 SEHNR and CDR2 FQNEAQ (reference sequence). V was trimmed by 1 base and J by 6 bases, leaving 7 bases between them. The CDR3 length is 13 residues. CDR3 sequence reads: CASSLGLSNEQFF. CDR3 sequence (DNA): TGTGCCAGCAGCTTAGGACTCTCCAATGAGCAGTTCTTC.

V is TRBV28 and J is TRBJ1-2; unclear D gene. V gave up 6 bases and J gave up 8 bases, with 10 bases separating them. Germline V gene data show CDR1 as MDHEN and CDR2 as SYDVKM. This CDR3 region has 11 residues. The DNA for the CDR3 is TGTGCCAGCAGCTATCCTAAGGGCTACACCTTC. Translation gives CASSYPKGYTF.

This sequence joins TRBV6-6 and TRBJ2-7; D unresolved. Trimming shortened V by 6 bases and J by 9 bases, and 15 bases separated the two germline ends. Germline-derived CDR1 and CDR2 are MNHNY and SVGAGI (reference sequence). This CDR3 region has 12 residues. The CDR3 loop reads CASRLRGSGQYF. For the CDR3, the DNA is TGTGCCAGCAGACTACGTGGTAGTGGGCAGTACTTC.

On this clone: Other DNA sequences in this specimen translate into the identical CDR3. This chain links TRBV19 with TRBJ1-5, with a possible D match to TRBD1 (6 bases). Trimming removed 1 base at V and 1 base at J, with 8 bases between. The CDR3 contains 15 residues. Germline values: CDR1 LNHDA, CDR2 SQIVND (reference sequence). This CDR3 is CASSIGQGSNQPQHF. The CDR3 DNA is TGTGCCAGTAGTATAGGGCAGGGGAGCAATCAGCCCCAGCATTTT.

The J gene is TRBJ2-2, the V gene TRBV18; 11 nucleotides match TRBD2. There are 16 residues in the CDR3. The junction had 5 bases not matched to a gene; V was cut back by 2 bases and J by 6 bases. Germline V gene sequence: CDR1 KGHSH, CDR2 LQKENI. CDR3 DNA sequence: TGTGCCAGCTCACCAAAAGCGGGACTAGCGGCCGGGGAGCTGTTTTTT. This sequence encodes CASSPKAGLAAGELFF. Based on the CDR3 plus reference TRBV18 and TRBJ2-2, the full variable domain is NAGVMQNPRHLVRRRGQEARLRCSPMKGHSHVYWYRQLPEEGLKFMVYLQKENIIDESGMPKERFSAEFPKEGPSILRIQQVVRGDSAAYFCASSPKAGLAAGELFFGEGSRLTVL.

J is TRBJ2-5 and V is TRBV4-1; weak D call: TRBD2 (5 bases). The CDR3 has 15 residues. V was trimmed by 1 base and J by 8 bases, leaving 17 bases between them. The V gene's germline CDR1 is MGHRA and CDR2 YSYEKL. DNA of the CDR3: TGCGCCAGCAGCCAAGCGAGGGATGGGGTGTGTACCCAGTACTTC. Residues: CASSQARDGVCTQYF.

This rearrangement joins TRBV4-1 to TRBJ2-2, with D perhaps TRBD1 (5 bases). The V gene's germline CDR1 is MGHRA and CDR2 YSYEKL. CDR3 size: 16 residues. With 4 bases removed from V and 0 bases from J, the gap between germline ends came to 12 bases. CDR3 loop: CASSLGPTANTGELFF. The CDR3 region has the DNA TGCGCCAGCAGCCTTGGACCGACAGCGAACACCGGGGAGCTGTTTTTT.

This chain uses TRBV5-8 with TRBJ2-5; possibly TRBD2 for D (5 bases). The CDR3 sequence is 17 residues long. The V gene's germline CDR1 is SGHTS and CDR2 YDEGEE. Trimming stripped 0 bases from V and 0 bases from J, with 15 bases between. The CDR3 sequence is CASSLALGAKYQETQYF. The CDR3 DNA follows: TGTGCCAGCAGCTTGGCCCTGGGAGCCAAGTACCAAGAGACCCAGTACTTC.

This clone was observed once. The chain is built from TRBV7-8 and TRBJ1-1, with TRBD1 as a possible D gene (6 bases). CDR3 length: 14 amino acids. The V end was cut by 6 bases, the J end by 6 bases, with 17 bases between. In germline, CDR1 is SGHVS, CDR2 FQNEAQ. DNA for the CDR3: TGTGCCAGCAGACCTAAACCTCAGGGGCCTGAAGCTTTCTTT. Amino acid sequence: CASRPKPQGPEAFF. Filled out from reference TRBV7-8 and TRBJ1-1, the complete variable domain reads GAGVSQSPRYKVAKRGQDVALRCDPISGHVSLFWYQQALGQGPEFLTYFQNEAQLDKSGLPSDRFFAERPEGSVSTLKIQRTQQEDSAVYLCASRPKPQGPEAFFGQGTRLTVV.

The chain uses TRBV29-1 and TRBJ1-2, with 8 bases matching TRBD1. Germline V gene data show CDR1 as SQVTM and CDR2 as ANQGSEA. V trimming: 4 bases; J trimming: 3 bases; junction bases outside the gene matches: 10. This CDR3 contains 15 residues. As DNA, the CDR3 is TGCAGCGTTGGGGCCAAGGCAGGGGGCGACTATGGCTACACCTTC. Protein product: CSVGAKAGGDYGYTF.

The chain has TRBV7-2 and TRBJ2-2; the D is unclear. Germline-derived CDR1 and CDR2 are SGHTA and FQGNSA. The CDR3 is 15 amino acids. V was clipped by 1 base and J by 6 bases, with 12 bases between them. The DNA of the CDR3 is TGTGCCAGCAGCTTAGGGGCCTCCATGTCCGGGGAGCTGTTTTTT. Protein product: CASSLGASMSGELFF. The full variable domain, in which reference TRBV7-2 and TRBJ2-2 provide the parts outside the CDR3, is GAGVSQSPSNKVTEKGKDVELRCDPISGHTALYWYRQSLGQGLEFLIYFQGNSAPDKSGLPSDRFSAERTGGSVSTLTIQRTQQEDSAVYLCASSLGASMSGELFFGEGSRLTVL.

The genes are TRBV28 and TRBJ2-7; D perhaps matches TRBD2 (6 bases). Germline CDR1 reads MDHEN; CDR2 reads SYDVKM. This CDR3 contains 14 residues. With 4 bases removed from V and 6 bases from J, the gap between germline ends came to 16 bases. CDR3 DNA: TGTGCCAGCAGTTCCCCGGGGGACCAAGGCGAGCAGTACTTC. Translation: CASSSPGDQGEQYF.

The table lists this clone with a few counts. The chain combines TRBV5-6 with TRBJ2-7; tentative D call: TRBD1 (5 bases). This CDR3 has 13 amino acids. The ends were cut back, 2 bases at V and 6 bases at J, with 12 bases in the middle. Germline V CDR1 and CDR2: SGHDT, YYEEEE. CDR3 protein: CASSFHSGCEQYF. For the CDR3, the DNA is TGTGCCAGCAGCTTCCATTCAGGGTGCGAGCAGTACTTC.

CDR3 amino acids: CASRAPGQYGYTF. The CDR3 DNA reads as TGTGCCAGCAGAGCCCCAGGGCAGTATGGCTACACCTTC. The chain combines TRBV5-6 with TRBJ1-2; possible D gene TRBD1, 5 bases. Between the trimmed V and J ends, which lost 5 bases and 5 bases, there was a span of 13 bases. The CDR3 is 13 residues long. Germline V gene lookup returns CDR1 SGHDT and CDR2 YYEEEE.

This clone has more than one count but fewer than ten. Mismatch with germline at one junction end may stem from a read error. The chain combines TRBV7-7 with TRBJ1-1; D possibly corresponds to TRBD1 (5 bases). Germline CDR1 SSHAT, CDR2 FNYEAQ (reference sequence). The CDR3 has 12 amino acids. The CDR3 sequence is CASSSGEGVAFF. Here the CDR3 DNA reads TGTGCTAGCAGCTCGGGGGAGGGAGTGGCTTTCTTT.

The chain carries TRBV2 and TRBJ1-5; D call uncertain. From germline, CDR1 is SNHLY and CDR2 FYNNEI. The V end lost 2 bases, the J end lost 7 bases, and 12 bases lay between the germline ends. This CDR3 region has 14 residues. The CDR3 nucleotides are TGTGCCAGCAGTGAAAGTCATCCTAAGCAGCCCCAGCATTTT. Protein sequence: CASSESHPKQPQHF.

The sample holds many counts of this clone. The chain is built from TRBV4-3 and TRBJ2-6, with TRBD2 matching 7 bases. Germline CDR1 and CDR2: LGHNA and YSLEER. V lost 0 bases to trimming and J lost 2 bases; unmatched junction nucleotides: 1. The CDR3 has 16 residues. The CDR3 spells CASSQDAGAGANVLTF. The CDR3 region has the DNA TGCGCCAGCAGCCAAGACGCGGGGGCTGGGGCCAACGTCCTGACTTTC.

The chain joins TRBV4-3 to TRBJ2-3; 7 bases match TRBD1. The V gene end was trimmed by 0 bases and the J gene end by 0 bases; junction bases not matched to a gene: 18. Germline V gene sequence: CDR1 LGHNA, CDR2 YSLEER. CDR3 length: 21 residues. In DNA, the CDR3 is TGCGCCAGCAGCCAAGATATAAGGGGGCGAGTAAGGGGTCTAAGCACAGATACGCAGTATTTT. Translated, it gives CASSQDIRGRVRGLSTDTQYF.

The J gene is TRBJ1-1, the V gene TRBV15, with D possibly TRBD1 on 5 matching bases. Germline loops: CDR1 LNHNV, CDR2 YYDKDF (reference sequence). The CDR3 covers 14 residues. Trimming took 5 bases from V and 4 from J, leaving 14 bases between them. This CDR3 reads CATSLTRDSTEAFF. CDR3 sequence (DNA): TGTGCCACCAGCTTAACCAGGGATTCCACTGAAGCTTTCTTT.

The chain employs TRBV6-5 and TRBJ2-5, with D possibly matching TRBD2 (6 bases). The CDR3 is 13 residues long. V was clipped by 5 bases and J by 2 bases, with 9 bases between them. Germline V lookup: CDR1 MNHEY, CDR2 SVGAGI. CDR3 coding DNA: TGTGCCAGCAGTAGGACTATTCAAGAGACCCAGTACTTC. Residues: CASSRTIQETQYF.

V and J are TRBV7-6 and TRBJ1-3, with D possibly TRBD1 on 6 matching bases. CDR3 length: 17 residues. The germline V gene encodes CDR1 SGHVS and CDR2 FNYEAQ. Trimming took 5 bases from V and 0 from J, leaving 17 bases between them. The CDR3 region is CASSLTGEPLSGNTIYF. CDR3 DNA: TGTGCCAGCAGCCTGACAGGCGAACCACTCTCTGGAAACACCATATATTTT.

Here the CDR3 reads CASSRTGGGSGANVLTF. For the CDR3, the DNA is TGTGCCAGCAGTCGGACAGGGGGTGGCTCTGGGGCCAACGTCCTGACTTTC. V gene TRBV2 combines with J gene TRBJ2-6; 10 bases fit TRBD1. CDR3 length: 17 residues. The V and J ends lost 5 bases and 0 bases, in that order; junction bases with no gene match: 4. Germline CDR1 reads SNHLY; CDR2 reads FYNNEI.

The V gene is TRBV19, the J gene TRBJ1-4; D is ambiguous. This CDR3 has 14 amino acids. Germline assignment: CDR1 LNHDA and CDR2 SQIVND (reference sequence). Trimming stripped 1 base from V and 5 bases from J, with 8 bases between. The CDR3 loop is CASSIADNNEKLFF. In DNA, the CDR3 is TGTGCCAGTAGTATAGCCGACAACAATGAAAAACTGTTTTTT.

The chain uses TRBV28 and TRBJ1-5, with TRBD1 matching 7 bases. The junction had 14 bases not matched to a gene; V was cut back by 6 bases and J by 6 bases. This CDR3 contains 16 residues. Germline CDR1 is MDHEN and CDR2 is SYDVKM. The CDR3 DNA sequence: TGTGCCAGCAGCCTCCCCGAAGGGCAGGGGGTTCAGCCCCAGCATTTT. Protein sequence: CASSLPEGQGVQPQHF.

The genes are TRBV11-2 and TRBJ2-7; weak D call: TRBD1 (5 bases). CDR1 is SGHAT, CDR2 FQNNGV, per germline. Trimming took 5 bases from V and 2 from J, leaving 16 bases between them. The CDR3 is 15 amino acids. The DNA of the CDR3 is TGTGCCAGCAGCCAGTCTGACAGTCTGGCCTACGAGCAGTACTTC. Residues: CASSQSDSLAYEQYF.